This T cell receptor (beta chain) was sequenced in a study of tumor-infiltrating lymphocytes in primary liver carcinoma. Study in general: Aged between 30 and 69 years, the patients were men and women.

Germline V gives CDR1 SGHAT, CDR2 FQNNGV. The CDR3 is made up of 14 amino acids. Turning to this clonotype: At one end, the junction sequence differs from germline, possibly due to a read error.

Taking about 19-31 mg of unsorted bulk tissue, the authors co-extracted RNA and DNA. A primer matching the constant region was used to make TCR beta cDNA from approximately 0.45 ug of total RNA. Investigators got TCR beta libraries out of three nested multiplex PCR rounds, done with slightly modified ARM-PCR. The two initial PCR rounds, about 9 cycles each, used TRBV1-TRBV30 forward and C-beta reverse primers. TCRdb re-derived calls from the multiplex PCR reads in MiXCR, one entry per CDR3 protein. Counted here are about 92,000 distinct CDR3 sequences, just under 70% occurring once; the ten biggest clones make up about 27%.

This sequence originates from a man in his forties or fifties with primary liver carcinoma and hepatitis B virus infection. The rearrangement links TRBV11-2 to TRBJ2-1; D gene uncertain. The specimen sequenced was tumor-adjacent normal liver tissue. The CDR3 nucleotides read TGTGCCAGCAGCACCGATGCAGGCGGTAATGTGCAGTTCTTC. It specifies CASSTDAGGNVQFF. Looking up the rest from reference TRBV11-2 and TRBJ2-1 gives the full variable domain: EAGVAQSPRYKIIEKRQSVAFWCNPISGHATLYWYQQILGQGPKLLIQFQNNGVVDDSQLPKDRFSAERLKGVDSTLKIQPAKLEDSAVYLCASSTDAGGNVQFFGPGTRLTVL.